This TCR beta chain was profiled in a study of blood T cell repertoires in COVID-19. V was trimmed by 2 bases and J by 0 bases, leaving 8 bases between them. CDR1 is SGHTA and CDR2 is FQGNSA in the germline V gene. This CDR3 spans 14 amino acids. Sequenced by immunoSEQ multiplex PCR; TCRdb stores in-frame clones only, minus some. Found here are 200,000 to 250,000 clones, 84% of them singletons; the top ten hold about 20%. In the case of this clone: This sample includes further DNA sequences coding for the same CDR3.

The chain combines TRBV7-2 with TRBJ2-7; D is uncertain. Source material: peripheral blood. The sequence came from a man aged 25-45 years with active or convalescent COVID-19. The CDR3 nucleotides read TGTGCCAGCAGCTTATCCCGGAGCTCCTACGAGCAGTACTTC. Translated: CASSLSRSSYEQYF.